The 17 T cell receptor beta chains below all came from one sample that was sequenced in a study of blood T cells in healthy people across ages. Together with a sample-barcoded 5' primer, a J-beta primer mix was included in a second PCR lasting about 6 to 11 cycles. MiXCR was run by TCRdb on the 5' RACE reads, yielding one entry per CDR3 protein. The data hold 1.5 million to 2 million distinct CDR3 sequences, with roughly 50% observed a single time. Sequencing was performed on blood. These TCRs come from a woman between 40 and 55 years old in good health.

For this clonotype: Compared with germline, one end of the junction differs, possibly owing to a read error. The V call is TRBV7-2, the J call TRBJ2-7; 7 nucleotides agree with TRBD2. This CDR3 has 15 residues. Germline CDR1 reads SGHTA; CDR2 reads FQGNSA. CDR3 coding DNA: TGTGCCTGCAGCTTAAATGCGGGGGATGCCTACGAGCAGTACTTC. Encoded protein: CACSLNAGDAYEQYF. The full variable domain, with the rest looked up from reference TRBV7-2 and TRBJ2-7, is GAGVSQSPSNKVTEKGKDVELRCDPISGHTALYWYRQSLGQGLEFLIYFQGNSAPDKSGLPSDRFSAERTGGSVSTLTIQRTQQEDSAVYLCACSLNAGDAYEQYFGPGTRLTVT.

This clonotype has a handful of counts. The J gene is TRBJ1-2, the V gene TRBV9, with a weak D call TRBD1 (5 bases). This CDR3 spans 15 amino acids. Trimming cost V 5 bases and J 4 bases, with 18 bases left between them. Germline CDR1 and CDR2: SGDLS and YYNGEE. CDR3 loop: CASRTPGKGSYGYTF. CDR3 sequence (DNA): TGTGCCAGCAGAACCCCAGGGAAAGGTAGCTATGGCTACACCTTC.

The V gene is TRBV20-1, the J gene TRBJ2-1, with TRBD1 matching 7 bases. Germline-derived CDR1 and CDR2 are DFQATT and SNEGSKA (reference sequence). The CDR3 has 13 amino acids. CDR3 DNA sequence: TGCAGCCCCCGGAACAGGGGCCACAATGAGCAGTTCTTC. Encoded protein: CSPRNRGHNEQFF.

V and J are TRBV3-1 and TRBJ2-5; D gene unclear. V was trimmed by 2 bases and J by 2 bases, leaving 12 bases between them. Germline V gene sequence: CDR1 LGHDT, CDR2 YNNKEL (reference sequence). The CDR3 runs 15 residues. The CDR3 protein is CASSQRVLFQETQYF. The DNA for the CDR3 is TGTGCCAGCAGCCAAAGGGTCCTTTTTCAAGAGACCCAGTACTTC.

The J gene is TRBJ1-2, the V gene TRBV7-2, with 8 bases matching TRBD1. The germline V gene encodes CDR1 SGHTA and CDR2 FQGNSA. The trim removed 1 base at V and 7 bases at J, leaving 11 bases unmatched. The CDR3 is 16 residues long. The CDR3 DNA follows: TGTGCCAGCAGCTTAGTACCCCGGCCAGGGGGCTCTGGCTACACCTTC. This gives the protein CASSLVPRPGGSGYTF.

This chain links TRBV11-2 with TRBJ2-4; TRBD2 matches 7 bases. The J call could be wrong; TRBJ2-7 is a better fit for the DNA end. Looked up from germline, CDR1 is SGHAT and CDR2 is FQNNGV. This CDR3 contains 15 residues. This CDR3 is CASSLARGDGDEQYF. In DNA, the CDR3 is TGTGCCAGCAGCTTAGCCCGGGGGGACGGAGACGAGCAGTACTTC.

V and J are TRBV29-1 and TRBJ1-1; tentative D call: TRBD1 (5 bases). The V gene's germline CDR1 is SQVTM and CDR2 ANQGSEA. V lost 5 bases and J 5 bases, leaving 21 bases between the germline ends. The CDR3 has 15 residues. In DNA, the CDR3 is TGCAGCGTTACCCCAACGGGGGGTGGGGTGACTGAAGCTTTCTTT. It encodes CSVTPTGGGVTEAFF.

This clonotype was seen only a few times. The rearrangement joins TRBV28 to TRBJ2-1; 8 bases align to TRBD2. Losses at the gene ends were 11 bases for V and 8 bases for J; bases not matched to a gene: 14. This CDR3 is 14 amino acids long. Germline CDR1 reads MDHEN; CDR2 reads SYDVKM. CDR3 loop: CAGSGGTSGDEQFF. Written as DNA, the CDR3 is TGTGCCGGATCGGGAGGGACTAGTGGAGATGAGCAGTTCTTC.

The chain carries TRBV28 and TRBJ2-1; 9 nucleotides line up with TRBD2. Trimming cost V 2 bases and J 7 bases; bases outside gene matches: 6. The germline V gene has CDR1 MDHEN and CDR2 SYDVKM. The CDR3 runs 15 residues. CDR3 amino acids: CASSLPRGGGNEQFF. The CDR3 nucleotides are TGTGCCAGCAGTTTACCGCGGGGGGGCGGAAATGAGCAGTTCTTC.

The V gene is TRBV20-1, the J gene TRBJ2-3; TRBD1 is a possible D gene (6 bases). The germline V gene has CDR1 DFQATT and CDR2 SNEGSKA (reference sequence). This CDR3 region has 12 residues. The germline V and J ends were trimmed by 4 bases and 2 bases, with 7 bases remaining between them. For the CDR3, the DNA is TGCAGTGCTACAGGGGCCACAGATACGCAGTATTTT. This codes for CSATGATDTQYF.

The gene calls are TRBV7-2 and TRBJ2-3; 8 nucleotides line up with TRBD2. J was trimmed by 2 bases and V by 1 base; bases with no gene match: 8. The CDR3 covers 17 residues. CDR1 is SGHTA, CDR2 FQGNSA, per germline. CDR3 sequence: CASSLGGTSGPTDTQYF. DNA of the CDR3: TGTGCCAGCAGCTTAGGGGGGACTAGTGGCCCCACAGATACGCAGTATTTT.

This clonotype came up a few times. The V gene is TRBV4-1, the J gene TRBJ1-2; D gene uncertain. Germline loops: CDR1 MGHRA, CDR2 YSYEKL. The CDR3 consists of 13 residues. V dropped 4 bases and J dropped 8 bases, with 14 bases sitting between them. This CDR3 is CASSLWAHGGYTF. The DNA for the CDR3 is TGCGCCAGCAGCCTATGGGCGCACGGGGGCTACACCTTC.

In its sample, this clonotype was seen a few times. The chain couples TRBV7-2 to TRBJ2-3; 9 positions agree with TRBD2. Germline lookup yields CDR1 SGHTA and CDR2 FQGNSA. The CDR3 is 16 residues long. J was trimmed by 0 bases and V by 5 bases; bases with no gene match: 6. The CDR3 DNA follows: TGTGCCAGCAGCCCATCGCTAGCGGGGAGCACAGATACGCAGTATTTT. Protein product: CASSPSLAGSTDTQYF.

This clonotype was counted a few times. The chain uses TRBV25-1 and TRBJ1-4; possible D gene TRBD1, 5 bases. CDR1 and CDR2 from the germline V gene are MGHDK and SYGVNS. There are 12 residues in the CDR3. V lost 1 base, J lost 10 bases, and 7 bases lay in between. CDR3 nucleotides: TGTGCCAGCAGTGAATCGAGGGGAAAACTGTTTTTT. It encodes CASSESRGKLFF.

The rearrangement links TRBV6-5 to TRBJ1-4, with D possibly matching TRBD1 (6 bases). The CDR3 has 16 amino acids. Germline assignment: CDR1 MNHEY and CDR2 SVGAGI. V dropped 6 bases and J dropped 6 bases, with 20 bases sitting between them. Written as DNA, the CDR3 is TGTGCCAGCAGCCCCCCAGGGGAAGGGGCCTATGAAAAACTGTTTTTT. Amino acid sequence: CASSPPGEGAYEKLFF.

The chain is built from TRBV4-2 and TRBJ2-3; 13 nucleotides line up with TRBD2. Trimming took 6 bases from V and 2 from J; bases not matched to a gene: 8. Germline CDR1 LGHNA, CDR2 YNFKEQ. This CDR3 has 17 amino acids. The CDR3 DNA follows: TGTGCCAGCAGTCTAACCGGGACTAGCGGGGCCACAGATACGCAGTATTTT. Its protein is CASSLTGTSGATDTQYF.

The genes are TRBV7-3 and TRBJ2-1; D not certain. CDR3 size: 16 residues. CDR1 SGHTA and CDR2 FQGTGA come from the germline V gene. The V end lost 4 bases, the J end lost 4 bases, and 17 bases lay between the germline ends. CDR3 amino acids: CASSSGWSSQYNEQFF. The CDR3 DNA is TGTGCCAGCAGCTCCGGATGGTCCTCCCAATACAATGAGCAGTTCTTC.